Listed below are T cell receptor beta chains from one sample, sequenced in a study of cytomegalovirus exposure and HLA in healthy donors. Repertoires were generated with immunoSEQ multiplex PCR, while TCRdb's copy carries only in-frame clones and drops some. The sample records roughly 55,000 clones, 65% to 80% being singletons. Material for sequencing was PBMCs. These receptors came from a female donor in good health and CMV-seronegative. The CDR3 runs from the conserved cysteine through the conserved F or W. Fields, in order: J gene, V gene, D gene, CDR3 protein. The D gene is left open where the match is weak.

J: TRBJ2-7; V: TRBV4-2; D: TRBD2; CDR3: CASSQDSAGGAYEQYF
J: TRBJ2-2; V: TRBV5-1; D: .; CDR3: CASSMGQLTGELFF
J: .; V: TRBV29-1; D: .; CDR3: CSVTRGLEQYF
J: TRBJ2-7; V: TRBV28; D: .; CDR3: CASSLRPYEQYF
J: TRBJ1-5; V: TRBV10-1; D: TRBD1; CDR3: CASSEPNRGTNQPQHF
J: TRBJ2-7; V: TRBV10-3; D: .; CDR3: CAISEWEDEQYF
J: TRBJ2-2; V: TRBV6-4; D: TRBD2; CDR3: CASMAPWLAGGTGELFF
J: TRBJ2-3; V: TRBV7-9; D: .; CDR3: CASSLVSGADTQYF
J: TRBJ1-1; V: TRBV19; D: .; CDR3: CASSILRGTEAFF
J: .; V: TRBV5-1; D: .; CDR3: CASSLEGHHYEQYF
J: TRBJ2-1; V: TRBV30; D: TRBD2; CDR3: CAWGTSGGYEQFF
J: TRBJ2-7; V: TRBV5-1; D: TRBD2; CDR3: CASSLLPVEPSGTSGRDVYEQYF
J: TRBJ2-2; V: TRBV6-5; D: .; CDR3: CASSLALANTGELFF
J: TRBJ2-7; V: TRBV25-1; D: TRBD1; CDR3: CANNKGQGYYEQYF
J: TRBJ1-6; V: TRBV19; D: TRBD1; CDR3: CASSISGLQGADYSPLHF
J: TRBJ1-1; V: TRBV7-2; D: TRBD1; CDR3: CASSFNRGQNTEAFF
J: TRBJ2-7; V: TRBV7-2; D: TRBD2; CDR3: CASSLRGLAGDEQYF
J: TRBJ2-7; V: TRBV6-5; D: .; CDR3: CASSDYRAGAYEQYF
J: TRBJ1-1; V: TRBV5-6; D: TRBD1; CDR3: CASSRDRLRAFF
J: TRBJ2-5; V: TRBV20-1; D: .; CDR3: CSAERETQYF
J: TRBJ2-2; V: TRBV28; D: .; CDR3: CASSLTGKFTGELFF
J: TRBJ2-5; V: TRBV7-9; D: TRBD2; CDR3: CASSPLSGGGFLQETQYF
J: TRBJ1-2; V: TRBV19; D: .; CDR3: CASSRDTREPYGYTF
J: TRBJ1-5; V: TRBV28; D: .; CDR3: CASSLSGGNQPQHF
J: .; V: TRBV5-1; D: TRBD1; CDR3: CASSLFSGGFNEQYF
J: TRBJ1-1; V: TRBV11-3; D: TRBD1; CDR3: CASSYRGENTEAFF
J: TRBJ2-3; V: TRBV29-1; D: TRBD2; CDR3: CSVLGLADTDTQYF
J: TRBJ1-1; V: TRBV6-4; D: TRBD1; CDR3: CASSEGGNRGSFF
J: TRBJ2-7; V: TRBV9; D: .; CDR3: CASSVGPTGPYEQYF
J: TRBJ1-2; V: TRBV28; D: .; CDR3: CASSLPSAGLSGYTF
J: TRBJ1-6; V: TRBV7-9; D: TRBD1; CDR3: CASSLGQGVSYNSPLHF
J: TRBJ2-1; V: TRBV25-1; D: TRBD2; CDR3: CASSGPGLAGYNEQFF
J: TRBJ1-5; V: TRBV28; D: .; CDR3: CASMGGDHSNQPQHF
J: TRBJ1-3; V: TRBV7-9; D: TRBD1; CDR3: CASSLDGTVGNTIYF
J: TRBJ2-1; V: TRBV19; D: TRBD2; CDR3: CASSFGLAGSSYNEQFF
J: TRBJ2-7; V: TRBV28; D: TRBD2; CDR3: CASSSPTGTSGEEQYF
J: TRBJ2-3; V: TRBV27; D: TRBD2; CDR3: CASKDSAGGLADTQYF
J: TRBJ2-3; V: TRBV29-1; D: .; CDR3: CSAAGTDTQYF
J: TRBJ1-4; V: TRBV14; D: .; CDR3: CATSRGAGEKLFF
J: TRBJ2-3; V: TRBV18; D: .; CDR3: CASSPSGDTQYF
J: TRBJ2-7; V: TRBV7-2; D: TRBD1; CDR3: CASTHTGTGGIGQYF
J: .; V: TRBV7-8; D: .; CDR3: CASSLGRNYEQYF
J: TRBJ2-2; V: TRBV28; D: .; CDR3: CASSKTRIGELFF
J: TRBJ2-1; V: TRBV7-6; D: .; CDR3: CASSSGDSSYGKQFF
J: TRBJ2-1; V: TRBV28; D: TRBD2; CDR3: CASSPQAGAYNEQFF
J: TRBJ2-4; V: TRBV21-1; D: .; CDR3: CASSTRERQNENIQYF
J: TRBJ2-2; V: TRBV6-6; D: TRBD1; CDR3: CASSRRTGGGTGELFF
J: TRBJ2-3; V: TRBV7-8; D: .; CDR3: CASSQGPAGTDTQYF
J: TRBJ1-1; V: TRBV6-1; D: TRBD1; CDR3: CASSLQGLGTEAFF
J: TRBJ1-2; V: TRBV29-1; D: TRBD1; CDR3: CSARTGGTNYGYTF
J: TRBJ1-4; V: TRBV7-8; D: TRBD1; CDR3: CASSLGSGGGGKLFF
J: TRBJ1-6; V: TRBV18; D: .; CDR3: CASSHGLGAENSPLHF
J: TRBJ2-1; V: TRBV4-2; D: .; CDR3: CASSQDRRSPNEQFF
J: TRBJ2-2; V: TRBV29-1; D: .; CDR3: CSVVPIAGNTGELFF
J: TRBJ2-2; V: TRBV6-5; D: TRBD1; CDR3: CASSYGRGKAGELFF
J: .; V: TRBV5-1; D: TRBD1; CDR3: CASSSTSGTGAYEQYF
J: TRBJ2-3; V: TRBV2; D: TRBD2; CDR3: CASKMERGSTDTQYF
J: TRBJ1-5; V: TRBV5-6; D: .; CDR3: CASSLSDRPKESQHF
J: TRBJ1-1; V: TRBV6-1; D: .; CDR3: CASGRGHGLNTEAFF
J: TRBJ2-7; V: TRBV27; D: TRBD2; CDR3: CASRRIAGGYEQYF